What follows are 8 T cell receptor beta chains derived from one specimen sequenced in a study of PD-1 blockade in classical Hodgkin lymphoma. The time point: cycle 4 day 1 (C4D1), after less than seven weeks of nivolumab. Relapse was seen in all patients after autologous stem cell transplantation, and brentuximab vedotin exposure was variable. The data were produced by immunoSEQ multiplex PCR, yet TCRdb's version contains in-frame clones alone and is incomplete. The table records about 32,000 clones, around 80% of them present only once. Source: peripheral blood mononuclear cells (PBMCs), taken before the fourth cycle of nivolumab. These receptors originate from a human donor with classical Hodgkin lymphoma.

This chain links TRBV7-9 with TRBJ2-7; D is perhaps TRBD1 or TRBD2 (5 bases each). The germline V and J ends were trimmed by 4 bases and 6 bases, with 10 bases remaining between them. Germline loops: CDR1 SEHNR, CDR2 FQNEAQ (reference sequence). The CDR3 is made up of 12 amino acids. The CDR3 region is CASSWDGTEQYF. The DNA of the CDR3 is TGTGCCAGCAGCTGGGACGGGACCGAGCAGTACTTC.

The chain uses TRBV6-5 and TRBJ1-2, with D uncertain. Looked up from germline, CDR1 is MNHEY and CDR2 is SVGAGI. V was pared by 2 bases and J by 4 bases, with 11 bases between. The CDR3 is 14 amino acids. Written as DNA, the CDR3 is TGTGCCAGCAGTTACAGCCGGGATCTCTATGGCTACACCTTC. Translating it yields CASSYSRDLYGYTF.

The chain joins TRBV7-6 to TRBJ1-2; possibly TRBD1 for D (6 bases). This CDR3 has 15 residues. Germline values: CDR1 SGHVS, CDR2 FNYEAQ. V lost 5 bases and J lost 2, with 15 bases in between. The CDR3 region has the DNA TGTGCCAGCAGCCCAAGGGGGGACTCAAACTATGGCTACACCTTC. Translated, it gives CASSPRGDSNYGYTF.

This clone was seen once. The V and J genes are TRBV18 and TRBJ2-1; 9 positions agree with TRBD2. The CDR3 extends over 20 amino acids. CDR1 KGHSH and CDR2 LQKENI come from the germline V gene. J lost 0 bases, V lost 1 base, and 13 bases had no gene match. The CDR3 DNA is TGTGCCAGCTCACCACAAGTCTCTAGCGGGATCCCGAGCTCCTACAATGAGCAGTTCTTC. Its protein is CASSPQVSSGIPSSYNEQFF.

The CDR3 coding sequence is TGTGCCAGCAGCGACCCAATTCAACAGGGGGCCTTAGTCTACGAGCAGTACTTC. Translated, it gives CASSDPIQQGALVYEQYF. The rearrangement links TRBV2 to TRBJ2-7, with 9 positions matching TRBD1. Per the germline V gene, CDR1 is SNHLY and CDR2 is FYNNEI. J gave up 3 bases and V 6 bases, and 18 bases lay outside the gene matches. The CDR3 has 18 residues.

This chain joins TRBV5-1 and TRBJ2-2; D perhaps matches TRBD1 (6 bases). Trimming shortened V by 4 bases and J by 3 bases, and 13 bases separated the two germline ends. This CDR3 has 15 residues. CDR1 and CDR2 from the germline V gene are SGHRS and YFSETQ. CDR3 protein: CASSATGQDTGELFF. For the CDR3, the DNA is TGCGCCAGCAGCGCCACAGGGCAGGACACCGGGGAGCTGTTTTTT.

This rearrangement joins TRBV6-4 to TRBJ2-3, with 10 bases identical to TRBD1. The V segment lost 2 bases and the J segment 1 base; nucleotides outside the gene matches: 0. This CDR3 is 15 amino acids long. The germline gives CDR1 MRHNA, CDR2 SNTAGT. CDR3 sequence (DNA): TGTGCCAGCAGTGACGGGACAGGGGGCACAGATACGCAGTATTTT. Its protein product is CASSDGTGGTDTQYF.

This chain uses TRBV11-1 with TRBJ2-7, with D possibly matching TRBD2 (6 bases). This CDR3 contains 15 residues. V was cut by 2 bases and J by 0 bases, with 11 bases left in between. The germline gives CDR1 SGHAT, CDR2 FQDESV (reference sequence). CDR3 region: CASSLISSASYEQYF. For the CDR3, the DNA is TGTGCCAGCAGCTTAATATCTAGCGCCTCCTACGAGCAGTACTTC.